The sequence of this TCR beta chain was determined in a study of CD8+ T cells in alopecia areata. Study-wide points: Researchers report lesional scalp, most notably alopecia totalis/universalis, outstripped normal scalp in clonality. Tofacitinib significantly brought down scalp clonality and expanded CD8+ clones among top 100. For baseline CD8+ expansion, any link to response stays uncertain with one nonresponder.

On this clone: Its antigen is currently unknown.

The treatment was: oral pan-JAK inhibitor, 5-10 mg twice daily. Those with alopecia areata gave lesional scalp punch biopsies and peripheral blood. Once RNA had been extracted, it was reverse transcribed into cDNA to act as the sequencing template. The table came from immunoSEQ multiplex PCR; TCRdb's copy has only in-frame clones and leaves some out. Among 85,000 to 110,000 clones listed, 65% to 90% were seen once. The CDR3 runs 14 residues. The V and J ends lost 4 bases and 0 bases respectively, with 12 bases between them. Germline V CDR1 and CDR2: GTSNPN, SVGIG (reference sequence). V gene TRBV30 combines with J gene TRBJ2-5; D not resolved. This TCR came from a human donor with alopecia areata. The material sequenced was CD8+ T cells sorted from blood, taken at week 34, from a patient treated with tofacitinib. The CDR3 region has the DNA TGTGCCTGGACCTCGGTGGTGTACCAAGAGACCCAGTACTTC. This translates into CAWTSVVYQETQYF.